These 23 T cell receptor beta chains originate from one sample sequenced in a study of blood T cell repertoires in COVID-19. Profiling relied on immunoSEQ multiplex PCR, and the TCRdb table lists in-frame clones only, not all of them. The data hold 95,000 to 150,000 clones, with approximately 81% observed a single time. The sample consisted of peripheral blood. These receptors all stem from a man aged 55 to 70 with acute or convalescent COVID-19.

This clone was found once. The V gene is TRBV18, the J gene TRBJ2-7; D gene unclear. This CDR3 contains 13 residues. The germline V gene encodes CDR1 KGHSH and CDR2 LQKENI. V was shortened by 5 bases and J by 3 bases, with 11 bases between the two germline ends. The DNA for the CDR3 is TGTGCCAGCTCAACAAACAGCCGCTACGAGCAGTACTTC. This gives the protein CASSTNSRYEQYF.

In its sample, this clone was seen a few times. The chain recombines TRBV5-1 with TRBJ1-1; 8 nucleotides align to TRBD1. There are 15 residues in the CDR3. V shed 4 bases and J 1 base; nucleotides not matched to a gene: 6. Germline loops: CDR1 SGHRS, CDR2 YFSETQ. In DNA, the CDR3 is TGCGCCAGCAGCGAAGGGGACAGGCAGAACACTGAAGCTTTCTTT. Translating it yields CASSEGDRQNTEAFF.

The chain couples TRBV5-6 to TRBJ1-1; D unresolved. The CDR3 sequence is 15 residues long. Per germline, CDR1 SGHDT and CDR2 YYEEEE. V was shortened by 4 bases and J by 1 base, with 14 bases between the two germline ends. CDR3 coding DNA: TGTGCCAGCAGCCCGCAGGCGGGGAGGAACACTGAAGCTTTCTTT. This gives the protein CASSPQAGRNTEAFF. Drawing the rest from reference TRBV5-6 and TRBJ1-1, the complete variable domain is DAGVTQSPTHLIKTRGQQVTLRCSPKSGHDTVSWYQQALGQGPQFIFQYYEEEERQRGNFPDRFSGHQFPNYSSELNVNALLLGDSALYLCASSPQAGRNTEAFFGQGTRLTVV.

V and J are TRBV19 and TRBJ2-1, with 7 bases that match TRBD2. From germline, CDR1 is LNHDA and CDR2 SQIVND (reference sequence). This CDR3 is built from 16 residues. J lost 0 bases, V lost 1 base, and 3 bases had no gene match. CDR3 sequence (DNA): TGTGCCAGTAGTATAGCGGGCGGGAGCTCCTACAATGAGCAGTTCTTC. It is translated as CASSIAGGSSYNEQFF.

The chain has TRBV11-1 and TRBJ1-1, with a possible D match to TRBD1 (5 bases). CDR3 length: 14 amino acids. Trimming left V 1 base short and J 1 base short, with 7 bases between. CDR1 is SGHAT, CDR2 FQDESV, per germline (reference sequence). CDR3 protein: CASSLGQRNTEAFF. The CDR3 region has the DNA TGTGCCAGCAGCTTAGGACAGAGGAACACTGAAGCTTTCTTT.

The rearrangement uses TRBV19 and TRBJ1-2, with 8 bases that match TRBD1. In germline, CDR1 is LNHDA, CDR2 SQIVND (reference sequence). CDR3 length: 15 amino acids. V was pared by 1 base and J by 5 bases, with 6 bases of the junction left unmatched. The CDR3 nucleotides are TGTGCCAGTAGTATAGCCTCGGGACAGGCGTATGGCTACACCTTC. This encodes CASSIASGQAYGYTF.

This clone was detected a few times. This sequence joins TRBV18 and TRBJ1-2; D is perhaps TRBD1 (6 bases). This CDR3 is 15 amino acids long. V was clipped by 2 bases and J by 5 bases, with 15 bases between them. The germline gives CDR1 KGHSH, CDR2 LQKENI. The CDR3 loop reads CASSPTGSQGYGYTF. In DNA, the CDR3 is TGTGCCAGCTCACCAACCGGATCCCAGGGGTATGGCTACACCTTC.

CDR3 region: CASSMRGQGNTEAFF. CDR3 DNA: TGTGCCAGTAGTATGCGGGGACAGGGGAACACTGAAGCTTTCTTT. J is TRBJ1-1 and V is TRBV19; 9 nucleotides line up with TRBD1. With V trimmed by 3 bases and J by 1 base, 3 bases remained unmatched. The CDR3 consists of 15 residues. Germline V gene lookup returns CDR1 LNHDA and CDR2 SQIVND (reference sequence).

V gene TRBV4-1 combines with J gene TRBJ2-7, with D tentatively TRBD2 (6 bases). Germline lookup yields CDR1 MGHRA and CDR2 YSYEKL. This CDR3 region has 15 residues. Trimming took 1 base from V and 2 from J, leaving 12 bases between them. CDR3 region: CASSQGLGPPYEQYF. Here the CDR3 DNA reads TGCGCCAGCAGCCAAGGACTAGGGCCACCCTACGAGCAGTACTTC.

The J gene is TRBJ1-1, the V gene TRBV12-3 or TRBV12-4, with D perhaps TRBD1 (5 bases). The CDR3 covers 13 residues. V gave up 1 base and J gave up 4 bases, with 7 bases separating them. Written as DNA, the CDR3 is TGTGCCAGCAGTTTAGGACAGATCACTGAAGCTTTCTTT. Protein: CASSLGQITEAFF.

The DNA for the CDR3 is TGTGCCAGTAGTGCCAAACTAGCGGGAGGCGAGCAGTACTTC. Translated: CASSAKLAGGEQYF. The V and J genes are TRBV19 and TRBJ2-7, with 12 bases identical to TRBD2. CDR1 and CDR2 from the germline V gene are LNHDA and SQIVND (reference sequence). This CDR3 contains 14 residues. J lost 6 bases, V lost 5 bases, and 5 bases had no gene match.

The gene calls are TRBV7-9 and TRBJ1-4; 7 bases fit TRBD1. With V trimmed by 5 bases and J by 1 base, 1 base remained unmatched. This CDR3 is built from 14 residues. Germline assignment: CDR1 SEHNR and CDR2 FQNEAQ (reference sequence). The CDR3 region is CASSRTGTNEKLFF. CDR3 coding DNA: TGTGCCAGCAGCCGGACAGGAACTAATGAAAAACTGTTTTTT. Looking up the rest from reference TRBV7-9 and TRBJ1-4 gives the full variable domain: DTGVSQNPRHKITKRGQNVTFRCDPISEHNRLYWYRQTLGQGPEFLTYFQNEAQLEKSRLLSDRFSAERPKGSFSTLEIQRTEQGDSAMYLCASSRTGTNEKLFFGSGTQLSVL.

This clone has a handful of counts. Here the CDR3 reads CASLGDSQETQYF. The CDR3 bases are TGTGCTAGTCTAGGGGACAGCCAAGAGACCCAGTACTTC. The chain uses TRBV12-5 and TRBJ2-5; 7 bases map to TRBD1. V lost 8 bases and J lost 1; bases outside the gene matches: 4. This CDR3 has 13 amino acids. Germline V gives CDR1 LGHNT, CDR2 FRNRAP.

The sample holds a few counts of this clone. The CDR3 protein is CASSTQGSSNEKLFF. CDR3 nucleotides: TGTGCCAGCAGCACACAGGGGTCGTCTAATGAAAAACTGTTTTTT. The chain is built from TRBV9 and TRBJ1-4; 7 bases agree with TRBD1. CDR3 length equals 15 residues. Losses at the gene ends were 4 bases for V and 3 bases for J; bases not matched to a gene: 6. Germline CDR1 reads SGDLS; CDR2 reads YYNGEE.

The chain carries TRBV30 and TRBJ2-3; 7 nucleotides match TRBD2. Germline lookup yields CDR1 GTSNPN and CDR2 SVGIG (reference sequence). CDR3 length: 12 residues. V dropped 3 bases and J dropped 5; count of bases not matched to a gene: 2. The CDR3 DNA is TGTGCCTGGAGGGGGGGGAGAGATACGCAGTATTTT. Its translation: CAWRGGRDTQYF.

The chain carries TRBV28 and TRBJ1-5; 7 nucleotides agree with TRBD1. The CDR3 is 15 amino acids. Germline CDR1 MDHEN, CDR2 SYDVKM. The trim removed 8 bases at V and 1 base at J, leaving 8 bases unmatched. The CDR3 reads CASVTQGVSNQPQHF. CDR3 in DNA: TGTGCCAGCGTCACCCAGGGGGTAAGCAATCAGCCCCAGCATTTT.

The chain combines TRBV18 with TRBJ2-7, with TRBD2 identical over 10 bases. CDR3 length equals 16 residues. The ends lost 0 bases at V and 0 bases at J; junction bases unmatched: 2. Germline V gives CDR1 KGHSH, CDR2 LQKENI. The chain's CDR3 is CASSPPPSGSSYEQYF. The CDR3, as DNA: TGTGCCAGCTCACCACCCCCTAGCGGGAGCTCCTACGAGCAGTACTTC. The variable domain in full, with the rest retrieved from reference TRBV18 and TRBJ2-7, is NAGVMQNPRHLVRRRGQEARLRCSPMKGHSHVYWYRQLPEEGLKFMVYLQKENIIDESGMPKERFSAEFPKEGPSILRIQQVVRGDSAAYFCASSPPPSGSSYEQYFGPGTRLTVT.

In this sample, this clone turned up a few times. Other DNA variants within this sample encode the same CDR3. This sequence joins TRBV7-9 and TRBJ2-7; TRBD1 might be the D (6 bases). The CDR3 length is 12 residues. V shed 3 bases and J shed 5 bases, with 8 bases lying between them. The germline V gene encodes CDR1 SEHNR and CDR2 FQNEAQ (reference sequence). CDR3 DNA sequence: TGTGCCAGCAGCTTGGACAGCCACGAGCAGTACTTC. This gives the protein CASSLDSHEQYF.

The DNA of the CDR3 is TGCGCCAGCAGCTTGGGGGACAGGGGTAAAGCTTTCTTT. Translated, it gives CASSLGDRGKAFF. The chain employs TRBV5-1 and TRBJ1-1; 10 nucleotides match TRBD1. CDR1 SGHRS and CDR2 YFSETQ come from the germline V gene. J lost 9 bases, V lost 0 bases, and 2 bases had no gene match. This CDR3 region has 13 residues.

This chain links TRBV12-3 or TRBV12-4 with TRBJ1-1; a weak D match, TRBD1 (5 bases). The CDR3 contains 13 residues. Between the trimmed V and J ends, which lost 3 bases and 5 bases, there was a span of 10 bases. The CDR3 DNA reads as TGTGCCAGCAGTTTCCAAGGGGCAACTGAAGCTTTCTTT. Amino acids: CASSFQGATEAFF.

The CDR3 nucleotides read TGTGCCATCAGTAAGGGACAGGGGGCAGGCACCGGGGAGCTGTTTTTT. It codes for CAISKGQGAGTGELFF. The gene calls are TRBV10-3 and TRBJ2-2; 12 bases align to TRBD1. The trim removed 5 bases at V and 4 bases at J, leaving 5 bases unmatched. Germline assignment: CDR1 ENHRY and CDR2 SYGVKD. The CDR3 totals 16 residues.

V is TRBV21-1 and J is TRBJ2-7; the table's D gene call, TRBD1, was not cross checked with the DNA. TRBV21-1 is listed as a pseudogene. This CDR3 is built from 16 residues. CDR3 sequence: CASSKAKGASPYEQYF. Written as DNA, the CDR3 is TGTGCCAGCAGCAAGGCCAAGGGGGCGTCCCCCTACGAGCAGTACTTC.

The rearrangement uses TRBV5-6 and TRBJ1-2; 7 bases align to TRBD1. The length of the CDR3 is 13 residues. Germline lookup yields CDR1 SGHDT and CDR2 YYEEEE. V lost 4 bases to trimming and J lost 2 bases; unmatched junction nucleotides: 2. CDR3 nucleotide sequence: TGTGCCAGCAGCGAGACAGGGAACTATGGCTACACCTTC. Amino acids: CASSETGNYGYTF.